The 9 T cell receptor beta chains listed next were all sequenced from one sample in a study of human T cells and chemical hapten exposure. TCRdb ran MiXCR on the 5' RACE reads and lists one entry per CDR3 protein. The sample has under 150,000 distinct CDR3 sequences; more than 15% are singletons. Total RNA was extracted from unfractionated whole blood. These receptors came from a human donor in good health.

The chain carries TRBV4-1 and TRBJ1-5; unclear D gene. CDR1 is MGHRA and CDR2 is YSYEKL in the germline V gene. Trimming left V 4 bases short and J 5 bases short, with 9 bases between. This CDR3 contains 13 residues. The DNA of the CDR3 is TGCGCCAGCAGCCCCCCCCAAGATCAGCCCCAGCATTTT. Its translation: CASSPPQDQPQHF.

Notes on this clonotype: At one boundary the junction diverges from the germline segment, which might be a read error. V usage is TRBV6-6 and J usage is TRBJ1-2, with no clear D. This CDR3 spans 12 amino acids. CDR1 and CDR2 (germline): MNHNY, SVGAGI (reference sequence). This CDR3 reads CACLGGAYGDTF. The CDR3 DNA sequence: TGTGCCTGCCTAGGAGGAGCCTATGGCGACACCTTC.

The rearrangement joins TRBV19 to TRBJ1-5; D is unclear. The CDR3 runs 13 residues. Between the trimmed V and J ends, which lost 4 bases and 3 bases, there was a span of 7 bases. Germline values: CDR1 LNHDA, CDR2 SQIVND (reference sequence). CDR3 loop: CASSRVINQPQHF. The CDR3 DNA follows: TGTGCCAGTAGTAGGGTGATCAATCAGCCCCAGCATTTT.

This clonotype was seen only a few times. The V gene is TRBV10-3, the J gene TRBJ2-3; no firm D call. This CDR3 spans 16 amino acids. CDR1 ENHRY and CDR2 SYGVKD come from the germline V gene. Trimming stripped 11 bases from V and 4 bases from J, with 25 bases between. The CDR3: CASSTPPLGRADTQYF. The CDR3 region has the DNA TGTGCCTCCTCGACTCCCCCCCTGGGTCGGGCAGATACGCAGTATTTT.

The CDR3 sequence: CASSVASAGTSGINEQFF. DNA of the CDR3: TGTGCCAGCAGCGTAGCATCTGCCGGGACTAGCGGGATCAATGAGCAGTTCTTC. The chain recombines TRBV9 with TRBJ2-1; TRBD2 aligns across 13 bases. This CDR3 is 18 amino acids long. The germline gives CDR1 SGDLS, CDR2 YYNGEE. V shed 0 bases, J shed 6 bases, and the junction held 9 bases outside the gene matches.

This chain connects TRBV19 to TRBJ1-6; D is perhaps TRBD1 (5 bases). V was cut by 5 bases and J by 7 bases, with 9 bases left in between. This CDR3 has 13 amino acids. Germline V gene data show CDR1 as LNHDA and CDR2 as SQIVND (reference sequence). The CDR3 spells CASSDRQNSPLHF. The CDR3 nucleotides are TGTGCCAGTAGTGATCGACAGAATTCACCCCTCCACTTT.

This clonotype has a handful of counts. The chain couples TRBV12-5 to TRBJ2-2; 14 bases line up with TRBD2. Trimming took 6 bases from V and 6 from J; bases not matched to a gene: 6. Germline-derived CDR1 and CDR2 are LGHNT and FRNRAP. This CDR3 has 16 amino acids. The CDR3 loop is CASGPGTSGSSGELFF. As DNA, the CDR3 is TGTGCTAGTGGACCTGGGACTAGCGGGAGTTCCGGGGAGCTGTTTTTT.

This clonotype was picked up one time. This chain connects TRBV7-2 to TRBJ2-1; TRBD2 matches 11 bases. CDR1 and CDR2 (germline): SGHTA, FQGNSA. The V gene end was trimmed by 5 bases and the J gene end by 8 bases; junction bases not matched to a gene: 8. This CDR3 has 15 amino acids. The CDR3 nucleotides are TGTGCCAGCAGCGTTAGCGGGAGGGGGTCCGATGAGCAGTTCTTC. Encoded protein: CASSVSGRGSDEQFF.

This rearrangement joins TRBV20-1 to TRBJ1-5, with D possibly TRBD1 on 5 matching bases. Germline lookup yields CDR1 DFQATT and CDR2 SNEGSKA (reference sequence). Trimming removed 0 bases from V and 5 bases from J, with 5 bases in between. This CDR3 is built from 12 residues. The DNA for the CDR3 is TGCAGTGCTAGAGACAGGGATCAGCCCCAGCATTTT. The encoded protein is CSARDRDQPQHF.